The 10 T cell receptor beta chains given below trace back to one sample, sequenced in a study of T-cell reconstitution after alpha-beta-depleted transplantation in children. TCRbeta library construction was performed incorporating unique molecular identifiers. TCRdb independently ran MiXCR on the PCR reads; one entry per CDR3 protein. The table lists around 490,000 distinct CDR3 sequences, about an eighth of them singletons. Material: PBMCs, mostly from graft donor cells, obtained 180 days after TCRalphabeta/CD19-depleted stem cell transplant. The receptor source for this set is a female patient aged 2 to 10 who had a stem cell transplant for aplastic anemia, so the T cells may come from the graft donor.

The rearrangement uses TRBV20-1 and TRBJ2-7; a weak D match, TRBD2 (5 bases). The CDR3 is made up of 14 amino acids. The germline V and J ends were trimmed by 6 bases and 6 bases, with 21 bases remaining between them. Germline V gene data show CDR1 as DFQATT and CDR2 as SNEGSKA (reference sequence). CDR3 sequence (DNA): TGCAGTGCCACCAACAGCGGTCCGAGGGTCGAGCAGTACTTC. This encodes CSATNSGPRVEQYF.

This clonotype was observed many times. This chain uses TRBV28 with TRBJ2-2; 9 bases match TRBD1. Trimming took 3 bases from V and 5 from J; bases not matched to a gene: 4. The CDR3 is 15 amino acids. The germline CDR1 and CDR2 sequences are MDHEN and SYDVKM. CDR3 residues: CASSLAGTGTGELFF. Written as DNA, the CDR3 is TGTGCCAGCAGTTTGGCCGGGACAGGGACCGGGGAGCTGTTTTTT.

The rearrangement joins TRBV18 to TRBJ2-1; possibly TRBD1 for D (6 bases). Germline loops: CDR1 KGHSH, CDR2 LQKENI. V lost 3 bases and J lost 8, with 14 bases in between. This CDR3 has 14 amino acids. The CDR3 DNA follows: TGTGCCAGCTCACCTCGTCCAGGGGATCATGAGCAGTTCTTC. Protein product: CASSPRPGDHEQFF.

The V gene is TRBV5-1, the J gene TRBJ1-4, with a tentative D call TRBD1 (5 bases). The CDR3 loop spans 14 amino acids. Germline assignment: CDR1 SGHRS and CDR2 YFSETQ. Trimming stripped 3 bases from V and 2 bases from J, with 8 bases between. DNA for the CDR3: TGCGCCAGCAGCTGGGGGTCCACTAATGAAAAACTGTTTTTT. Translation gives CASSWGSTNEKLFF.

As to this clonotype: A read error may explain this, as a much larger clone is one base away. The genes are TRBV7-8 and TRBJ2-1, with D perhaps TRBD1 (5 bases). V was trimmed by 4 bases and J by 12 bases, leaving 22 bases between them. The CDR3 spans 15 residues. Germline-derived CDR1 and CDR2 are SGHVS and FQNEAQ. The CDR3 region has the DNA TGTGCCAGCAGCTCCCGGCAGGCCCAGGGTAAGGGGCAGTTCTTC. It is translated as CASSSRQAQGKGQFF.

This clonotype was detected a few times. J is TRBJ2-1 and V is TRBV4-3; no clear D. The CDR3 contains 16 residues. With 4 bases removed from V and 5 bases from J, the gap between germline ends came to 18 bases. Germline V gives CDR1 LGHNA, CDR2 YSLEER. CDR3 in DNA: TGCGCCAGCAGCCGTCTCGGAGATACTCGGAACAATGAGCAGTTCTTC. Residues: CASSRLGDTRNNEQFF.

This clonotype has just a few counts. The V gene is TRBV28, the J gene TRBJ1-6, with TRBD1 matching over 7 bases. Germline V gives CDR1 MDHEN, CDR2 SYDVKM. Trimming cost V 8 bases and J 6 bases; bases outside gene matches: 1. This CDR3 is 12 amino acids long. The DNA for the CDR3 is TGTGCCAGCTACAGGGGTAATTCACCCCTCCACTTT. As protein: CASYRGNSPLHF.

Ten or more counts support this clonotype. This sequence joins TRBV4-3 and TRBJ2-1, with a tentative D call TRBD1 (5 bases). The germline V and J ends were trimmed by 1 base and 5 bases, with 15 bases remaining between them. Germline V gene lookup returns CDR1 LGHNA and CDR2 YSLEER. The CDR3 totals 16 residues. For the CDR3, the DNA is TGCGCCAGCAGCCAAGGGGGCCGAAACAAACACAATGAGCAGTTCTTC. The encoded protein is CASSQGGRNKHNEQFF.

The genes are TRBV5-1 and TRBJ2-4, with TRBD1 matching over 9 bases. Germline values: CDR1 SGHRS, CDR2 YFSETQ. The CDR3 sequence is 15 residues long. V lost 4 bases to trimming and J lost 12 bases; unmatched junction nucleotides: 14. The CDR3 coding sequence is TGCGCCAGCAGCCCAACAGGGGGCGCGGCGCTCAGTCAGTACTTC. It codes for CASSPTGGAALSQYF.

To note about this clonotype: It may be a read error: a sequence one base away is much more abundant. The chain uses TRBV28 and TRBJ1-5; 9 nucleotides agree with TRBD1. Per germline, CDR1 MDHEN and CDR2 SYDVKM. The length of the CDR3 is 17 residues. CDR3 sequence reads: CASLEYRGPWSNQPQHF. DNA of the CDR3: TGTGCTAGCCTGGAATACAGGGGGCCTTGGAGCAATCAGCCCCAGCATTTT. The full variable domain, with the rest looked up from reference TRBV28 and TRBJ1-5, is DVKVTQSSRYLVKRTGEKVFLECVQDMDHENMFWYRQDPGLGLRLIYFSYDVKMKEKGDIPEGYSVSREKKERFSLILESASTNQTSMYLCASLEYRGPWSNQPQHFGDGTRLSIL.